The present entry profiles one TCR beta chain with its context. No antigen is known for it. Sequenced with the Oncomine TCR Beta short-read assay was DNA taken from cultured CD4+ T cells. One entry per CDR3 protein, called by TCRdb with MiXCR from the PCR reads. In the table there are some 12,000 distinct CDR3 sequences, approximately 55% of which are singletons. Noted treatment: roughly 11-day PBMC culture with coronavirus spike peptide pools or control peptides (ViraFEST assay). The ViraFEST method relied on peptide pools to expand antigen-specific T cells, followed by TCR sequencing. The CDR3 spans 16 residues. The V end lost 1 base, the J end lost 0 bases, and 10 bases lay between the germline ends. From germline, CDR1 is LGHNA and CDR2 YSLEER. These data come from a study of vaccination and CD4 T cells after COVID-19. Notes on the study in general: The great majority, 304 of 307 vaccine-specific clones, proved spike mono-reactive in convalescent patients. Going from around 20 to 38, median SARS-CoV-2-reactive clonotypes did not rise significantly.

The source material was CD4+ T cells from blood, cultured in vitro. The TCR was taken from a human donor who had recovered from COVID-19. This rearrangement joins TRBV4-3 to TRBJ1-3; D gene uncertain. This CDR3 reads CASSQATSASGNTIYF. In DNA, the CDR3 is TGCGCCAGCAGCCAAGCGACGTCCGCCTCTGGAAACACCATATATTTT.